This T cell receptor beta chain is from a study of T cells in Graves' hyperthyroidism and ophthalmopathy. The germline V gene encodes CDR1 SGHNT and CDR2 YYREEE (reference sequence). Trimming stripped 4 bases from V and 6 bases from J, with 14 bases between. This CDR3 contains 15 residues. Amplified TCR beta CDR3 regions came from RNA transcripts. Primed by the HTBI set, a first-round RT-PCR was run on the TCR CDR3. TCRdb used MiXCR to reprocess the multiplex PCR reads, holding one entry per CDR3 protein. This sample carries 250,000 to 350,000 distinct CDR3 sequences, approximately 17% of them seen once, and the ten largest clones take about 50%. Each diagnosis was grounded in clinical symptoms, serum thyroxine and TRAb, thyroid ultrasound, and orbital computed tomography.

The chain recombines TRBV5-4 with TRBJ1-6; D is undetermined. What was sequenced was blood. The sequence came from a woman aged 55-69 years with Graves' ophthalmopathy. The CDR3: CASSLYMAGNSPLHF. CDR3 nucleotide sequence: TGTGCCAGCAGCCTATACATGGCCGGTAATTCACCCCTCCACTTT.